This T cell receptor beta chain was captured by sequencing in a study of type 1 regulatory T cells. Study details: This in vitro CD4 product, T-allo10, is enriched for Tr1 cells and alloantigen-specific.

TCRdb called the reads again in MiXCR, with one record for every CDR3 protein. The sample yields some 100,000 distinct CDR3 sequences, roughly 28% seen once. The CDR3 has 15 residues. Germline CDR1 and CDR2: LGHDT and YNNKEL (reference sequence). Trimming stripped 3 bases from V and 1 base from J, with 9 bases between. This sequence was found in a human donor in good health. The sequencing input was CD4+ T cells, either the whole sample or a sorted fraction (not recorded which). The V and J genes are TRBV3-1 and TRBJ2-2; D remains ambiguous. The DNA of the CDR3 is TGTGCCAGCAGCCATGGCGGTCTGAACACCGGGGAGCTGTTTTTT. It yields the protein CASSHGGLNTGELFF.